This T cell receptor (beta chain) was sequenced for a study of blood T cells in healthy people across ages. From germline, CDR1 is LGHNA and CDR2 YNFKEQ. This CDR3 contains 17 residues. V was trimmed by 3 bases and J by 7 bases, leaving 21 bases between them. Only one count was recorded for this clonotype. Sample-barcoded 5' priming and a J-beta primer mix drove a second PCR of about 6 to 12 cycles. Each CDR3 protein gets one entry after TCRdb re-called the 5' RACE reads with MiXCR. The sample lists about 830,000 distinct CDR3 sequences; 62% were seen once. This sequence originates from a man aged 25 to 40 in good health. Sequences were obtained from blood. The chain combines TRBV4-2 with TRBJ1-4; maybe TRBD1 (6 bases). DNA for the CDR3: TGTGCCAGCAGCCAGGTCGTATGGACAGCCGAGTTTGAAAAACTGTTTTTT. Protein product: CASSQVVWTAEFEKLFF.